The present T cell receptor (beta chain) was sequenced within a study of identical twins. Each cDNA held unique molecular identifiers, and template switching gave it a universal primer site. TCRdb called the 5' RACE reads again in MiXCR, with one record for every CDR3 protein. The sample yields roughly 1,500,000 distinct CDR3 sequences, about 30% seen once. The study, taken as a whole, reports: The abundant beta clonotypes from cord blood had fewer insertions, and memory repertoires had none of this. Cross-sectional statistics, not tracking of the same donors, supported the conclusions.

The germline V gene has CDR1 SGHTA and CDR2 FQGNSA. The CDR3 runs 18 residues. A note on this clonotype: What it binds is not known. At one end, the junction sequence differs from germline, possibly due to a read error.

The chain is built from TRBV7-2 and TRBJ2-1; 9 nucleotides line up with TRBD2. What was sequenced was cord blood. This receptor was obtained from a newborn girl in good health. The CDR3 protein is CASSLRDLAGPFYNEQCF. CDR3 in DNA: TGTGCCAGCAGCTTAAGGGATCTAGCGGGGCCTTTCTACAATGAGCAGTGCTTC. Complete variable domain (other parts from reference TRBV7-2 and TRBJ2-1): GAGVSQSPSNKVTEKGKDVELRCDPISGHTALYWYRQSLGQGLEFLIYFQGNSAPDKSGLPSDRFSAERTGGSVSTLTIQRTQQEDSAVYLCASSLRDLAGPFYNEQCFGPGTRLTVL.